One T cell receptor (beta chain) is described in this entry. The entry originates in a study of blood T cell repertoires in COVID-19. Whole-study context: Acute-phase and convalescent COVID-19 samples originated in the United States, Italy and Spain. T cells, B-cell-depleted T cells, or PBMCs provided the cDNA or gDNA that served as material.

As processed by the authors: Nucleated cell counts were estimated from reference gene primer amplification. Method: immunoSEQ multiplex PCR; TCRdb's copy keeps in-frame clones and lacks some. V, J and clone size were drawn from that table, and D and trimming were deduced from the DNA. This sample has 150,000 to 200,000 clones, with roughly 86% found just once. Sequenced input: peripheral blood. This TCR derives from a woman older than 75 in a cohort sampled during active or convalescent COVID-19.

The CDR3 loop reads CASSDQGVNSPLHF. The DNA of the CDR3 is TGTGCCAGCAGTGATCAGGGGGTTAATTCACCCCTCCACTTT. This sequence joins TRBV2 and TRBJ1-6, with TRBD1 identical over 7 bases. V lost 3 bases, J lost 6 bases, and 2 bases stayed unmatched. Germline CDR1 and CDR2: SNHLY and FYNNEI. This CDR3 spans 14 amino acids.